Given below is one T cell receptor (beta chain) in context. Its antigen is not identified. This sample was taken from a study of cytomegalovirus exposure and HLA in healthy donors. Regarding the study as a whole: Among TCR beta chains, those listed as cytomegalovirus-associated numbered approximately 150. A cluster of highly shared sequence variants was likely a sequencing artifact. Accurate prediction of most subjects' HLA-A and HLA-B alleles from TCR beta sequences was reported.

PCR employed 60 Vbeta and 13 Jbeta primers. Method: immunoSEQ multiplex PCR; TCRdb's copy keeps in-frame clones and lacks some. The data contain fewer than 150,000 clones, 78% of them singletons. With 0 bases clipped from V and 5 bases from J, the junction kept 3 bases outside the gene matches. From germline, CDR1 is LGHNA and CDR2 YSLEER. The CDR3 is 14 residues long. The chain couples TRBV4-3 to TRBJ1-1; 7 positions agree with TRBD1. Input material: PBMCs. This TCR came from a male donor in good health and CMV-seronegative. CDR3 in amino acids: CASSQESQGTEAFF. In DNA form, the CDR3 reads TGCGCCAGCAGCCAAGAATCACAGGGGACTGAAGCTTTCTTT.